This T cell receptor beta chain is drawn from a study of blood T cell repertoires in COVID-19. Categorization into cohorts depended on clinical history that participants reported. Methods used by the authors: Amplified reference gene primers provided the basis for estimating nucleated cell counts. The method was immunoSEQ multiplex PCR; TCRdb's version includes in-frame clones alone and lacks a portion of them. V, J and clone size were drawn from that table, and D and trimming were deduced from the DNA. The table records 270,000 or so clones, approximately 88% of them present only once. CDR1 SGHDN and CDR2 FVKESK come from the germline V gene. The ends were cut back, 3 bases at V and 3 bases at J, with 6 bases in the middle. The CDR3 length is 12 residues.

The V gene is TRBV14, the J gene TRBJ2-7; no firm D call. This receptor was identified in a woman in her 40s with acute COVID-19. The sequenced material came from PBMCs or T cells enriched from blood (not recorded which). CDR3 DNA: TGTGCCAGCAGCCATGCGTTCTACGAGCAGTACTTC. This translates into CASSHAFYEQYF. The whole variable domain, remainder taken from reference TRBV14 and TRBJ2-7, is EAGVTQFPSHSVIEKGQTVTLRCDPISGHDNLYWYRRVMGKEIKFLLHFVKESKQDESGMPNNRFLAERTGGTYSTLKVQPAELEDSGVYFCASSHAFYEQYFGPGTRLTVT.